These 8 T cell receptor beta chains were sequenced from one sample in a study of identical twins. TCRdb processed the 5' RACE reads anew with MiXCR; each CDR3 protein has one entry. The sample has about 200,000 distinct CDR3 sequences; around a tenth are singletons. The sequenced material came from memory (CD45RO+) T cells sorted from blood. These receptors were collected from a woman younger than 35 in good health.

This clonotype was seen only a few times. Mismatch with germline at one junction end may stem from a read error. The chain has TRBV20-1 and TRBJ2-3; 12 bases align to TRBD2. CDR3 length equals 17 residues. CDR1 DFQATT and CDR2 SNEGSKA come from the germline V gene (reference sequence). CDR3 in amino acids: CCARDPTSGSVADTQYF. The CDR3 bases are TGCTGTGCTAGAGACCCGACTAGCGGGAGTGTGGCAGATACGCAGTATTTT.

The chain has TRBV9 and TRBJ2-1; D uncertain. The CDR3 has 15 residues. In germline, CDR1 is SGDLS, CDR2 YYNGEE. Trimming took off 1 base at V and 7 bases at J, with 15 bases between the two ends. The CDR3 region is CASSVTPKVLNEQFF. CDR3 nucleotides: TGTGCCAGCAGCGTAACTCCCAAGGTGTTGAATGAGCAGTTCTTC.

V usage is TRBV13 and J usage is TRBJ1-1, with TRBD1 identical over 8 bases. The CDR3 consists of 13 residues. J lost 8 bases, V lost 6 bases, and 8 bases had no gene match. The V gene's germline CDR1 is PRHDT and CDR2 FYEKMQ (reference sequence). Written as DNA, the CDR3 is TGTGCCAGCAGGCCCAGGGGGCCAGAAGAAGCTTTCTTT. Amino acids: CASRPRGPEEAFF.

This clonotype was counted between two and nine times. This chain links TRBV3-1 with TRBJ1-3; the match to TRBD1 covers 10 bases. The germline V gene encodes CDR1 LGHDT and CDR2 YNNKEL (reference sequence). The V and J ends lost 8 bases and 4 bases, in that order; junction bases with no gene match: 11. This CDR3 is 16 amino acids long. The CDR3 nucleotides read TGTGCCAGCGCCCGGGACAGGGGATACCTGGGAAACACCATATATTTT. It specifies CASARDRGYLGNTIYF.

This clonotype has only a few counts. The chain employs TRBV6-6 and TRBJ1-3; unclear D gene. CDR3 length equals 12 residues. The germline CDR1 and CDR2 sequences are MNHNY and SVGAGI (reference sequence). Trimming removed 6 bases at V and 4 bases at J, with 7 bases between. The CDR3 DNA reads as TGTGCCAGCAGCATCAGGGGAAACACCATATATTTT. It is translated as CASSIRGNTIYF.

The table lists this clonotype with a few counts. CDR3 DNA: TGCAGTGCTAGACCTCCCTTTAGCGGCTCAGGCCCCCATGAGCAGTTCTTC. It codes for CSARPPFSGSGPHEQFF. This chain uses TRBV20-1 with TRBJ2-1; the D gene is possibly TRBD2 (6 bases). The V gene lost 2 bases and the J gene lost 8 bases, with 25 bases spanning the gap. The CDR3 is 17 residues long. The germline CDR1 and CDR2 sequences are DFQATT and SNEGSKA (reference sequence).

The chain links TRBV3-1 to TRBJ2-5, with 7 bases that match TRBD1. J was trimmed by 5 bases and V by 6 bases; bases with no gene match: 12. In germline, CDR1 is LGHDT, CDR2 YNNKEL (reference sequence). The CDR3 length is 15 residues. In nucleotides, the CDR3 is TGTGCCAGCAGTTTTCCTCGGACAGGACGGGAGACCCAGTACTTC. As protein: CASSFPRTGRETQYF.

This clonotype was seen only a few times. The gene calls are TRBV15 and TRBJ2-1; 14 nucleotides agree with TRBD2. In germline, CDR1 is LNHNV, CDR2 YYDKDF (reference sequence). This CDR3 contains 17 residues. V lost 0 bases and J lost 6; bases outside the gene matches: 4. The CDR3 reads CATSREGGTSGSNEQFF. The CDR3 DNA reads TGTGCCACCAGCAGAGAGGGAGGGACTAGCGGGAGCAATGAGCAGTTCTTC.